The 25 T cell receptor beta chains below all came from one sample that was sequenced in a study of OX40 agonist ivuxolimab in advanced cancers. Some clones are missing from TCRdb's copy, which holds only in-frame ones; the method was immunoSEQ multiplex PCR. The repertoire holds roughly 80,000 clones, with more than 85% as singletons. The sequences come from CD4+ or CD8+ T cells sorted from blood, collected in a trial of the OX40 agonist ivuxolimab. These receptors came from an adult with an advanced solid tumor such as melanoma, head and neck, liver or kidney cancer.

For the CDR3, the DNA is TGTGCCAGCAGTTCAATACCTAGCGGGAGGACTGAGCAGTTCTTC. Translating it yields CASSSIPSGRTEQFF. The rearrangement links TRBV27 to TRBJ2-1, with 11 bases matching TRBD2. Germline assignment: CDR1 MNHEY and CDR2 SMNVEV (reference sequence). There are 15 residues in the CDR3. V was pared by 4 bases and J by 9 bases, with 8 bases of the junction left unmatched.

The chain carries TRBV4-1 and TRBJ2-5; perhaps TRBD2 as D (5 bases). The CDR3 covers 16 residues. Germline V gene lookup returns CDR1 MGHRA and CDR2 YSYEKL. Trimming took 2 bases from V and 1 from J, leaving 14 bases between them. CDR3 bases: TGCGCCAGCAGCCAAAGGTGGAGGTTGGGCCAAGAGACCCAGTACTTC. Its translation: CASSQRWRLGQETQYF.

This sequence joins TRBV6-5 and TRBJ2-2; 9 bases are a match to TRBD2. Germline loops: CDR1 MNHEY, CDR2 SVGAGI. This CDR3 has 14 residues. V was clipped by 2 bases and J by 6 bases; unmatched bases: 1. The CDR3 sequence is CASSYIAGAGELFF. In nucleotides, the CDR3 is TGTGCCAGCAGTTACATAGCGGGGGCCGGGGAGCTGTTTTTT.

V and J are TRBV25-1 and TRBJ1-6, with D unclear. This CDR3 has 13 residues. Germline V gene data show CDR1 as MGHDK and CDR2 as SYGVNS. Trimming stripped 1 base from V and 6 bases from J, with 4 bases between. Here the CDR3 DNA reads TGTGCCAGCAGTGAATTCGGTAATTCACCCCTCCACTTT. Its translation: CASSEFGNSPLHF.

J is TRBJ2-7 and V is TRBV27; no clear D gene. The germline V gene encodes CDR1 MNHEY and CDR2 SMNVEV (reference sequence). V shed 5 bases and J shed 7 bases, with 12 bases lying between them. The CDR3 loop spans 12 amino acids. CDR3 in amino acids: CASSHTPREQYF. CDR3 DNA: TGTGCCAGCAGTCATACACCGAGGGAGCAGTACTTC.

In regard to this clone: The same CDR3 is also encoded by other DNA sequences in this sample. This chain links TRBV11-2 with TRBJ2-7; D possibly corresponds to TRBD2 (5 bases). Trimming shortened V by 5 bases and J by 3 bases, and 11 bases separated the two germline ends. There are 13 residues in the CDR3. The germline gives CDR1 SGHAT, CDR2 FQNNGV. The CDR3 DNA follows: TGTGCCAGCAGCCTCGGACTGGTCTACGAGCAGTACTTC. Translated, it gives CASSLGLVYEQYF.

The chain couples TRBV7-3 to TRBJ1-1, with D possibly being TRBD1 (6 bases). V shed 5 bases and J shed 3 bases, with 10 bases lying between them. The CDR3 spans 13 residues. Germline CDR1 and CDR2: SGHTA and FQGTGA. The CDR3: CASSNRTDTEAFF. The CDR3 DNA follows: TGTGCCAGCAGCAATCGGACAGACACTGAAGCTTTCTTT.

The chain has TRBV5-4 and TRBJ2-3; possibly TRBD2 for D (6 bases). The CDR3 runs 12 residues. In germline, CDR1 is SGHNT, CDR2 YYREEE (reference sequence). V shed 5 bases and J shed 5 bases, with 9 bases lying between them. The CDR3 reads CASRLGGDTQYF. DNA for the CDR3: TGTGCCAGCAGGCTGGGGGGAGATACGCAGTATTTT.

In its sample, this clone was seen once. The chain couples TRBV25-1 to TRBJ1-6; D remains ambiguous. Germline CDR1 and CDR2: MGHDK and SYGVNS. The V end lost 2 bases, the J end lost 0 bases, and 11 bases lay between the germline ends. The CDR3 is made up of 17 amino acids. The CDR3 spells CASSELLASSYNSPLHF. In nucleotides, the CDR3 is TGTGCCAGCAGTGAACTCCTGGCGAGCTCCTATAATTCACCCCTCCACTTT.

The chain recombines TRBV6-1 with TRBJ2-3; unclear D gene. The germline V and J ends were trimmed by 0 bases and 0 bases, with 4 bases remaining between them. The CDR3 loop spans 14 amino acids. The V gene's germline CDR1 is MNHNS and CDR2 SASEGT. The chain's CDR3 is CASSEATSTDTQYF. In nucleotides, the CDR3 is TGTGCCAGCAGTGAAGCAACTAGCACAGATACGCAGTATTTT.

The rearrangement links TRBV7-7 to TRBJ2-3, with D unclear. The CDR3 covers 12 residues. Germline loops: CDR1 SSHAT, CDR2 FNYEAQ (reference sequence). The CDR3 here is CATGEGTDTQYF. CDR3 bases: TGTGCTACCGGAGAGGGCACAGATACGCAGTATTTT.

This chain joins TRBV20-1 and TRBJ1-2; possibly TRBD1 for D (6 bases). The length of the CDR3 is 10 residues. Germline CDR1 and CDR2: DFQATT and SNEGSKA (reference sequence). Trimming removed 4 bases from V and 8 bases from J, with 8 bases in between. In DNA form, the CDR3 reads TGCAGTGCTACAGACAGGGGCTACACCTTC. The encoded protein is CSATDRGYTF.

The V and J genes are TRBV9 and TRBJ2-7; weak D call: TRBD1 (6 bases). The CDR3 is 14 amino acids. V was pared by 0 bases and J by 3 bases, with 10 bases between. CDR1 SGDLS and CDR2 YYNGEE come from the germline V gene. CDR3 loop: CASSVAGVGYEQYF. As DNA, the CDR3 is TGTGCCAGCAGCGTAGCAGGGGTCGGCTACGAGCAGTACTTC.

V is TRBV11-2 and J is TRBJ2-3; D possibly corresponds to TRBD1 (6 bases). Germline V gene lookup returns CDR1 SGHAT and CDR2 FQNNGV. V shed 7 bases and J shed 2 bases, with 13 bases lying between them. The CDR3 runs to 14 residues. The DNA of the CDR3 is TGTGCCAGCACCAGTCAGGGGCCCACAGATACGCAGTATTTT. Residues: CASTSQGPTDTQYF.

V usage is TRBV2 and J usage is TRBJ2-2, with 9 bases fitting TRBD2. The CDR3 extends over 16 amino acids. Germline lookup yields CDR1 SNHLY and CDR2 FYNNEI. Trimming removed 5 bases from V and 3 bases from J; junction bases left unmatched: 7. The CDR3 region is CASSHDGGGDTGELFF. In DNA, the CDR3 is TGTGCCAGCAGTCACGATGGCGGGGGGGACACCGGGGAGCTGTTTTTT.

CDR3 sequence reads: CASSEHRVDNQPQHF. The CDR3 DNA reads TGTGCCAGCAGTGAGCACAGGGTCGACAATCAGCCCCAGCATTTT. The V and J genes are TRBV28 and TRBJ1-5, with D perhaps matching TRBD1 (6 bases). V gave up 5 bases and J gave up 3 bases, with 14 bases separating them. CDR3 length: 15 residues. The germline V gene encodes CDR1 MDHEN and CDR2 SYDVKM.

This clone appeared a single time. The V and J genes are TRBV9 and TRBJ2-3; D unclear. CDR3 size: 12 residues. V was shortened by 3 bases and J by 6 bases, with 8 bases between the two germline ends. Germline lookup yields CDR1 SGDLS and CDR2 YYNGEE. In DNA, the CDR3 is TGTGCCAGCAGCGAGGAGTTCGATACGCAGTATTTT. Translating gives CASSEEFDTQYF.

This chain joins TRBV28 and TRBJ2-1; D call uncertain. Trimming took 3 bases from V and 0 from J, leaving 6 bases between them. This CDR3 spans 14 amino acids. Germline V gives CDR1 MDHEN, CDR2 SYDVKM. Here the CDR3 reads CASSFGYSYNEQFF. CDR3 nucleotides: TGTGCCAGCAGTTTTGGCTACTCCTACAATGAGCAGTTCTTC.

V usage is TRBV19 and J usage is TRBJ2-5; D perhaps matches TRBD2 (6 bases). The V and J ends lost 1 base and 5 bases respectively, with 11 bases between them. This CDR3 has 14 amino acids. CDR1 and CDR2 from the germline V gene are LNHDA and SQIVND (reference sequence). The CDR3, as DNA: TGTGCCAGTAGTATAGCGGGGGAGTGGGAGACCCAGTACTTC. This sequence encodes CASSIAGEWETQYF.

The chain employs TRBV27 and TRBJ2-1, with no clear D. The CDR3 has 11 residues. The germline CDR1 and CDR2 sequences are MNHEY and SMNVEV (reference sequence). Trimming cost V 4 bases and J 10 bases, with 8 bases left between them. The CDR3 here is CASSSVGEQFF. CDR3 DNA sequence: TGTGCCAGCAGTTCCGTCGGGGAGCAGTTCTTC.

The V and J genes are TRBV7-6 and TRBJ2-7; D may correspond to TRBD1 or TRBD2 (6 bases each). Germline V gene lookup returns CDR1 SGHVS and CDR2 FNYEAQ. The CDR3 consists of 16 residues. V was clipped by 7 bases and J by 5 bases, with 24 bases between them. The chain's CDR3 is CASTIWPGAIPDEQYF. For the CDR3, the DNA is TGTGCCAGCACCATCTGGCCGGGGGCCATTCCTGACGAGCAGTACTTC. Variable domain in full (rest from reference TRBV7-6 and TRBJ2-7): GAGVSQSPRYKVTKRGQDVALRCDPISGHVSLYWYRQALGQGPEFLTYFNYEAQQDKSGLPNDRFSAERPEGSISTLTIQRTEQRDSAMYRCASTIWPGAIPDEQYFGPGTRLTVT.

The rearrangement links TRBV19 to TRBJ2-5; tentative D call: TRBD2 (5 bases). The CDR3 runs 13 residues. The V gene's germline CDR1 is LNHDA and CDR2 SQIVND (reference sequence). Trimming removed 4 bases at V and 5 bases at J, with 11 bases between. The CDR3, as DNA: TGTGCCAGTAGTACCCGGGGATGGGAGACCCAGTACTTC. Translated: CASSTRGWETQYF.

This chain links TRBV5-1 with TRBJ1-1, with 7 bases aligning to TRBD1. Germline V gene sequence: CDR1 SGHRS, CDR2 YFSETQ. The trim removed 3 bases at V and 2 bases at J, leaving 4 bases unmatched. This CDR3 has 14 residues. CDR3 coding DNA: TGCGCCAGCAGCTCCTCAGGGGGAAACACTGAAGCTTTCTTT. Translated: CASSSSGGNTEAFF.

The chain recombines TRBV9 with TRBJ2-7; tentatively, D is TRBD2 (5 bases). V was clipped by 1 base and J by 2 bases, with 10 bases between them. This CDR3 is built from 14 residues. CDR1 and CDR2 (germline): SGDLS, YYNGEE. The CDR3, as DNA: TGTGCCAGCAGCGTATCGGACTCGCCCTACGAGCAGTACTTC. It encodes CASSVSDSPYEQYF.

The chain employs TRBV19 and TRBJ2-7; D possibly corresponds to TRBD1 (6 bases). V was trimmed by 4 bases and J by 6 bases, leaving 16 bases between them. Germline assignment: CDR1 LNHDA and CDR2 SQIVND (reference sequence). The CDR3 is made up of 14 amino acids. CDR3 amino acids: CASSNGQWAGEQYF. CDR3 sequence (DNA): TGTGCCAGTAGTAACGGACAGTGGGCTGGCGAGCAGTACTTC.